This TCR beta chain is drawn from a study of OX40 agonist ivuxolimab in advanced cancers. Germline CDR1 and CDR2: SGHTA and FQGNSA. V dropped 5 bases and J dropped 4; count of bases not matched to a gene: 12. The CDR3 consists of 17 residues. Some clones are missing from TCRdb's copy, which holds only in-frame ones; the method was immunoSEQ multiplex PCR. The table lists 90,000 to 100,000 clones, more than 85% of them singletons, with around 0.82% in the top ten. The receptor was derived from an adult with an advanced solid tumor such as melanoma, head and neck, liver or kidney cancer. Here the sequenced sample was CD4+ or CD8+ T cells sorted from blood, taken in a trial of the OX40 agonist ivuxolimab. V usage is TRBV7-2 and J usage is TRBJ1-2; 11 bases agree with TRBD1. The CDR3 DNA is TGTGCCAGCAGCACAGGTGGGACAGGGGGACAGATCTATGGCTACACCTTC. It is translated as CASSTGGTGGQIYGYTF. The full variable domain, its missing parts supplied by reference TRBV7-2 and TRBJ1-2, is GAGVSQSPSNKVTEKGKDVELRCDPISGHTALYWYRQSLGQGLEFLIYFQGNSAPDKSGLPSDRFSAERTGGSVSTLTIQRTQQEDSAVYLCASSTGGTGGQIYGYTFGSGTRLTVV.